The clone carrying this T cell receptor beta chain was detected a few times. Reverse transcribing all isolated RNA meant expressed TCRB transcripts were sequenced. Produced via immunoSEQ multiplex PCR; TCRdb's table is partial and in-frame only. The sample has fewer than 350,000 clones, 8% seen once. This sample stems from a study of beta chain features in type 1 diabetes. The CDR3 totals 12 residues. Germline loops: CDR1 SEHNR, CDR2 FQNEAQ (reference sequence). V was shortened by 3 bases and J by 10 bases, with 10 bases between the two germline ends. The sequenced sample was central memory CD4+ T cells from blood. The clonotype was recovered from a young woman in good health. The chain links TRBV7-9 to TRBJ1-5; no clear D. CDR3 sequence reads: CASSFSVIPQHF. CDR3 coding DNA: TGTGCCAGCAGCTTCTCAGTGATACCCCAGCATTTT.